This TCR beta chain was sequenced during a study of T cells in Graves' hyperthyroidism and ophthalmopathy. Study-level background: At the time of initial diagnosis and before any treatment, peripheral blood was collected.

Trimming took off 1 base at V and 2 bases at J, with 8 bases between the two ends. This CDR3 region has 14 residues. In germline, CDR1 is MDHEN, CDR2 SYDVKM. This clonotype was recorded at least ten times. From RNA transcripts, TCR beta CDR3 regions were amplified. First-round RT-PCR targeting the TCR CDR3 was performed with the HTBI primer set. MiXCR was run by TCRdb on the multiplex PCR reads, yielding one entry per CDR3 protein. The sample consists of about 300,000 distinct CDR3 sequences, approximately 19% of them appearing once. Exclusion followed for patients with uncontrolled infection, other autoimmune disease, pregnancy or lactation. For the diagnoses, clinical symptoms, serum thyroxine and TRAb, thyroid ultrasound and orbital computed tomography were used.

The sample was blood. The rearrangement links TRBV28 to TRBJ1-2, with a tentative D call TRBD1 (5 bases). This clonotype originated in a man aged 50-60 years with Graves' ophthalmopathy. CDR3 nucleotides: TGTGCCAGCAGTTTATCATGGACAAACTATGGCTACACCTTC. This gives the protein CASSLSWTNYGYTF.